A few counts support the clone carrying this TCR beta chain. TCRdb's table, derived via immunoSEQ multiplex PCR, lists solely in-frame clones and lacks some. The sample contains around 360,000 clones, roughly 87% of which appear only once. Trimming took 2 bases from V and 1 from J; bases not matched to a gene: 4. Germline assignment: CDR1 SNHLY and CDR2 FYNNEI. The CDR3 has 16 amino acids. This record belongs to a study of blood T cell repertoires in COVID-19. Background on the study: PBMCs, B-cell-depleted T cells, or T cells provided the cDNA or gDNA that made up the material.

In terms of age and location, participants ranged from about 18 to 89 years and lived in under 30 US areas. The chain recombines TRBV2 with TRBJ2-2, with 7 bases matching TRBD2. Specimen: PBMCs or T cells enriched from blood (not recorded which). The sequence was collected from a woman aged 25 to 39 who had recovered from COVID-19. CDR3 sequence reads: CASSENGGRNTGELFF. DNA of the CDR3: TGTGCCAGCAGTGAAAATGGCGGGAGGAACACCGGGGAGCTGTTTTTT.